Below, one T cell receptor beta chain is given with its context. Antigen unknown. The data belong to a study of persistence of HIV-infected CD4 T cells. V dropped 7 bases and J dropped 4 bases, with 13 bases sitting between them. Germline loops: CDR1 LNHDA, CDR2 SQIVND (reference sequence). The CDR3 is 14 residues long. Stimulation used about 9.5 ug/mL lysate from CMV-infected fibroblasts. CD40L-negative CD69-negative CD45RO-high memory CD4+ T cells were sorted as populations depleted of antigen-responding cells. The immunoSEQ assay was version 4, run in survey mode. Clones were sequenced by immunoSEQ multiplex PCR, and TCRdb holds only the in-frame ones, with some missing. Of more than 30,000 clones in the sample, approximately 84% are singletons; the top ten hold roughly 1.7%.

The TCR originated in an adult man with HIV who was CMV-seropositive. This rearrangement joins TRBV19 to TRBJ1-4; possible D gene TRBD1, 5 bases. This specimen consisted of CD4+ T cells sorted from PBMCs after roughly 20-hour stimulation, obtained from a patient who received antiretroviral therapy. CDR3 sequence: CASMETDFNEKLFF. The CDR3 DNA reads TGTGCCAGTATGGAGACAGACTTTAATGAAAAACTGTTTTTT.